This T cell receptor (beta chain) came from a study of cytomegalovirus exposure and HLA in healthy donors (dated 2017 in TCRdb). In terms of the full investigation: An earlier analysis of some 600 of the donors reported 250 to 300 Gb of sequence data and 95 million to 140 million unique TCR beta sequences obtained from roughly 170 million T cells. An early release that covered roughly 600 HLA-typed donors contained around 300 gigabases of sequencing data and about 93 million unique TCR sequences. Of the 300 to 500 genotyped donors, 65% to 90% were placed in the genetic ancestry cluster associated with self-reported Caucasian donors. The study was designed to test whether signatures of past pathogen exposure could be identified by cataloging public T cell receptors. The study used immunosequencing to profile the T cell repertoires of approximately 630 subjects and linked those repertoires to cytomegalovirus serostatus. A separate validation cohort of roughly 130 different subjects was used in addition to the roughly 670-subject first cohort. To predict cytomegalovirus infection status, the study combined high-throughput TCR immunosequencing, statistical association of individual TCRs with disease status, and machine learning. In a later analysis, previously published TCR beta repertoires from about 640 donors were re-analyzed and high-resolution HLA genotyping was added so that TCR occurrence patterns could be studied. Rather than drawing on any new phenotypic data, the later analysis identified candidate immune exposures from TCR beta sequences and the way those sequences occurred across donors. In an earlier analysis of 500 to 650 of the donors, high-throughput TCR beta sequencing was used to judge whether each TCR beta V gene segment behaved as functional or pseudogenic. Donor age, sex, ethnicity and CMV serostatus were compiled alongside the repertoire data. Genome-wide SNP genotypes for about 65% of the roughly 700 donors were used in a later genetic analysis, which treated that subset as a discovery cohort. Every repertoire in the discovery cohort had been generated on one and the same sequencing platform. HLA typing included class I and class II loci at four-digit resolution. The number of donors typed differed by locus, with about 620-630 for A, B, C, DRB1 and DQB1, around 500 for DQA1, over 600 for DPA1, and some 440 for DPB1. Because of strong linkage in the cohort, four or five DR-DQ haplotypes were treated as single units for association and clustering. On average, 235,054 unique TCR beta nucleotide sequences were sequenced per donor among 300 to 500 genotyped donors of the cohort, with 15% to 20% of those sequences being non-productive.

The cysteine opens and the phenylalanine closes a CDR3 of 11 amino acids. Only the CDR3 region is kept as DNA, spanning 33 bases read in frame from base 1. The V and J ends are trimmed by 0 bases and 7 bases, leaving 4 bases between them. CDR1 is given as SQVTM and CDR2 as ANQGSEA, both from the germline V gene. The cohort consisted of 650 to 850 healthy bone marrow donors. At the time of sampling, all cohort members were nominally healthy, though unrecorded immune exposures were likely present. The donor was CMV seropositive and belonged to the group of about 290 seropositive cohort members. Every donor gave a peripheral blood sample, and the peripheral blood mononuclear cells from that sample were used for TCR beta sequencing. Genomic DNA extraction from the blood cell samples was performed with the Qiagen DNeasy Blood Extraction Kit. Remarks on this clone: Its specific antigen is unknown. Base-call qualities are not available, and no considerably larger clone is one nucleotide away.

Library creation used the immunoSEQ multiplex PCR assay. A mixture of 60 forward primers for TCR Vbeta segments and 13 reverse primers for TCR Jbeta segments was used in the multiplex PCR. Amplification of the CDR3 region of rearranged TCR beta genes was performed with a multiplex PCR assay on genomic DNA. On the Illumina HiSeq System, the amplified TCR beta libraries were sequenced as 87-base-pair reads. As for the authors' bioinformatics: In a later analysis, some 80 million unique TCR beta chains were counted across the approximately 640 repertoires, and around 10 million of these chains were shared by at least two donors. A nearest-neighbor algorithm error-corrected the raw reads and collapsed the reads into unique sequences, merging closely related sequences to remove PCR and sequencing errors. CDR3 sequences were aligned to IMGT reference sequences to assign V, D and J gene segments. For a sequence to be retained, a match of at least six nucleotides was required to both a V gene segment and a J gene segment. A rearrangement was called productive if the CDR3 had no stop codons and remained in frame with V and J, and every other rearrangement was called non-productive. Following IMGT convention, CDR3 was defined as the stretch from the second conserved V-encoded cysteine up to the conserved J-encoded phenylalanine. Sequences without an unambiguous match to a single V gene segment were excluded from the earlier analysis of several hundred of the donors. An earlier analysis of several hundred of the donors called V segments functional above 56.7% productive rearrangements and segregating when the between-donor standard deviation exceeded 5%. A statistical classification framework was developed to diagnose cytomegalovirus status using the catalog of TCR beta chain sequences. A later analysis assigned V and J genes by comparing TCR nucleotide sequences with IMGT/GENE-DB human TR gene sequences. In a later analysis, CDR3 sequences and most-parsimonious VDJ recombination scenarios were assigned using the TCRdist pipeline. In a later analysis, every TCR beta chain was defined by the combination of its CDR3 amino acid sequence and its V-gene family, and reads without a unique V-gene family were dropped. In a later analysis, fewer than 650 highly shared, low-generation-probability nucleotide sequences were removed to address suspected cross-contamination and a sequencing artifact. For each public chain, a later analysis derived a clonal expansion index from normalized ranks of inferred template counts within each repertoire. In a later analysis, generation probabilities were computed with a VDJ recombination model fitted to out-of-frame rearrangements, and the resulting probabilities were checked against IGoR. Hypergeometric tests were used in a later analysis to score TCR-TCR, TCR-HLA and TCR-CMV co-occurrence, with a repertoire-size bias correction applied to the TCR pairs. To estimate false discovery rates, a later analysis permuted the HLA or CMV assignments 20 times. In a later analysis, co-occurring TCRs were grouped using DBSCAN, with TCRdist sequence similarity added in when clustering inside HLA-allele-positive subsets. Repertoires with fewer than 30,000 or more than 120,000 public chains, plus five repertoires with anomalous nucleotide sharing, were excluded from co-occurrence clustering. TCRdb took over this immuneACCESS table, retaining in-frame rearrangements with V and J assigned. Such tables are incomplete; in checked studies, under half of the missing clones stem from an unresolved V gene, and the remainder is unexplained. V and J calls and clone size are as listed in that table; D and trimming were resolved from the DNA. In all, the sample holds roughly 120,000 clones, and 80% of those were seen once. The ten largest clones add up to about 10% of the sample.

Results and caveats for the whole study, not just this receptor: A later analysis found that TCR association rates varied across HLA loci, with DRB1 alleles showing the most associated TCRs and HLA-C alleles the fewest. In vitro tests confirmed that a few of the cytomegalovirus-associated TCR beta chains recognize cytomegalovirus antigens. The authors suggested that the approach could potentially be generalized to other disease states and immunological phenotypes. The sequencing pipeline was judged likely to have produced a cluster of highly shared sequence variants as a technical artifact. At a false discovery rate of 0.05, a later analysis linked under 20,000 TCR beta sequences to specific HLA alleles. Most TCR sequences were seen in very few donors, while some public TCRs were found in many individuals. A further reported finding was that TCR beta sequences accurately predicted the HLA-A and HLA-B alleles for most subjects in the first cohort. In this cohort, only TCR beta chains were sequenced, and detectable features were limited by the absence of alpha or paired-chain data. In an earlier analysis of about 600 of the donors, most TCR beta V segments appeared in productive rearrangements about 90% or about 30% of the time, broadly matching IMGT annotations. In a later analysis, HLA-associated TCR beta chains showed more clonal expansion and lower generation probabilities than non-associated chains that were equally common. In a later analysis, several top co-occurrence clusters were reported to appear linked to parvovirus B19, influenza, CMV and Epstein-Barr virus. Some IMGT-functional V segments, including TRBV6-2 and TRBV6-3, could not be distinguished by the 87-base-pair reads and were therefore excluded. A later analysis found that most CMV-associated TCR beta chains appeared HLA-restricted, with HLA associations seemingly driven largely by CMV exposure. Presence/absence analyses assumed roughly uniform sequencing depth across donors, an assumption that may not hold. V-gene and J-gene trimming of TCR beta chains was associated with a missense DCLRE1C variant in a later genetic analysis, and the association was replicated in an independent cohort. Because counts were too low, under 20 rarely observed V segments, including chromosome 9 orphons, were left out of the earlier analysis of about 500 of the donors. HLA typing was unavailable for some donors at each locus, so association tests used only the typed subset. The classifier was reported to diagnose cytomegalovirus status with high specificity and sensitivity in both the original and validation cohorts. CMV serostatus was the only immune exposure information available for the cohort. Compared with the roughly 700-donor mean, donors in an Asian-associated ancestry cluster had fewer N-insertions in productive TCRs, according to a later genetic analysis. Linkage disequilibrium might explain the correlated functional status among segregating V segments, but an unknown experimental factor could not be ruled out. A total of 150 to 200 TCR beta chains were listed by the study as associated with cytomegalovirus. Strong co-occurrence of HLA alleles, especially DR and DQ, made assigning TCR associations to individual alleles difficult.

Sequencing was done on a sample of PBMCs. The chain joins TRBV29-1 to TRBJ2-1; the D gene lacks a confident call. This clonotype was sampled from a female donor in good health and CMV-seropositive. The bases are TGCAGCGTTGAAGAGAGAAATGAGCAGTTCTTC. Its protein is CSVEERNEQFF.